This TCR beta chain was sequenced in a study of cytomegalovirus exposure and HLA in healthy donors. Regarding the study as a whole: It was likely that a cluster of highly shared sequence variants was a sequencing artifact. TCR beta sequences reportedly predicted the HLA-A and HLA-B alleles of most subjects accurately. Later analysis revealed greater clonal expansion in HLA-associated TCR beta chains than in equally common others. In a later analysis, TCR association rates varied by HLA locus: DRB1 most, HLA-C fewest.

The CDR3 sequence is 14 residues long. Trimming at V came to 4 bases and at J to 3 bases, leaving 5 bases not matched to a gene. The V gene's germline CDR1 is MGHRA and CDR2 YSYEKL. The PCR contained 60 Vbeta and 13 Jbeta primers. Profiling relied on immunoSEQ multiplex PCR, and the TCRdb table lists in-frame clones only, not all of them. This table has about 200,000 clones, around 77% appearing once. On this clone: The antigen is unknown.

The chain combines TRBV4-1 with TRBJ1-1; TRBD1 matches 7 bases. This clonotype originated in a woman aged 30 to 39 in good health and CMV-seronegative. The sequenced material came from PBMCs. CDR3 nucleotide sequence: TGCGCCAGCAGCCCCTCGACAGGGTACACTGAAGCTTTCTTT. It translates to CASSPSTGYTEAFF.